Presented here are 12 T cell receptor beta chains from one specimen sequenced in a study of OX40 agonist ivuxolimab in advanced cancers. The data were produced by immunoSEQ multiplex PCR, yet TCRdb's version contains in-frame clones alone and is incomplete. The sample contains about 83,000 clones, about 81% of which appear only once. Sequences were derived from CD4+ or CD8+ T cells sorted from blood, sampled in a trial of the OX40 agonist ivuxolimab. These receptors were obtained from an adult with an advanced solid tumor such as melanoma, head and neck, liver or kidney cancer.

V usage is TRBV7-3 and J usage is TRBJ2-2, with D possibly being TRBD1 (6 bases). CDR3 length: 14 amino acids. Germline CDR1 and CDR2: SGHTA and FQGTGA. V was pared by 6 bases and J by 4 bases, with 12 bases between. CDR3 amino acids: CASSSRGGTGELFF. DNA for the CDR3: TGTGCCAGCAGTTCCAGGGGCGGCACCGGGGAGCTGTTTTTT.

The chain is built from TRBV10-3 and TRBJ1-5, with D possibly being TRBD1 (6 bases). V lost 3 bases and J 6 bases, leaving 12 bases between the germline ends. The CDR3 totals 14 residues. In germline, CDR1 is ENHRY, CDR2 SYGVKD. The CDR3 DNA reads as TGTGCCATCAGTGAAGAGGGGGTAAGTCAGCCCCAGCATTTT. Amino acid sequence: CAISEEGVSQPQHF.

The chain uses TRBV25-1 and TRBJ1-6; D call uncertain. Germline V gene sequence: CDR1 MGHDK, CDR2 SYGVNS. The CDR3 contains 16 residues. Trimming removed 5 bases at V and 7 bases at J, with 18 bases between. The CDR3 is CASSSRTAVQNSPLHF. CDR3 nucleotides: TGTGCCAGCAGTTCGCGGACCGCGGTGCAAAATTCACCCCTCCACTTT.

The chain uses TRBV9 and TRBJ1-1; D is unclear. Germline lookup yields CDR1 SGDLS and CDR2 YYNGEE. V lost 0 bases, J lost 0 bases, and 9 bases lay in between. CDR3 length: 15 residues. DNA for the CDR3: TGTGCCAGCAGCGTAGCTGATATTATGAACACTGAAGCTTTCTTT. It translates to CASSVADIMNTEAFF.

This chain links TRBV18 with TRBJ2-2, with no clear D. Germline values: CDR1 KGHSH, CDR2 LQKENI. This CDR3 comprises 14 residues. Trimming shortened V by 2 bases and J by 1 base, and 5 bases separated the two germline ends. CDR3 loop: CASSPGRNTGELFF. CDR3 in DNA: TGTGCCAGCTCACCAGGGCGGAACACCGGGGAGCTGTTTTTT.

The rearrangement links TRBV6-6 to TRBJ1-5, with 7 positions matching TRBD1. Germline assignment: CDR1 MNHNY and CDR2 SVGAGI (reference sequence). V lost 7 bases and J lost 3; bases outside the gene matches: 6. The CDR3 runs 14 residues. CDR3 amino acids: CASTSTGTNQPQHF. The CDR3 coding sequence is TGTGCCAGCACCTCGACAGGGACCAATCAGCCCCAGCATTTT.

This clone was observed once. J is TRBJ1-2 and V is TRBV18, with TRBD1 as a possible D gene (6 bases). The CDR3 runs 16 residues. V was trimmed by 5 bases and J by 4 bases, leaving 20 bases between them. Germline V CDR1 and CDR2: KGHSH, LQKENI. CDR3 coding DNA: TGTGCCAGCTCATCGGTTAGACAGGAGACTTCCTATGGCTACACCTTC. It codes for CASSSVRQETSYGYTF.

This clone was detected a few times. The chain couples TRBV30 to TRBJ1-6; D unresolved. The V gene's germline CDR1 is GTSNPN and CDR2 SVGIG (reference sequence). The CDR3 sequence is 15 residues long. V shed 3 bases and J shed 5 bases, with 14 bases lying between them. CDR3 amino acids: CAWRRELRDNSPLHF. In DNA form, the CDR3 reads TGTGCCTGGAGACGGGAATTGAGGGATAATTCACCCCTCCACTTT.

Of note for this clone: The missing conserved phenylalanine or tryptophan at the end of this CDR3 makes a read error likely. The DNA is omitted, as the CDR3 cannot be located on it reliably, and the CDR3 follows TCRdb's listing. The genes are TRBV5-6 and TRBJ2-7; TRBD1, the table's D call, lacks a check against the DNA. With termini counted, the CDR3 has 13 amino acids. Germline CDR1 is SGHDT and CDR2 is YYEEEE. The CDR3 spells CASSLGQAWPGVE.

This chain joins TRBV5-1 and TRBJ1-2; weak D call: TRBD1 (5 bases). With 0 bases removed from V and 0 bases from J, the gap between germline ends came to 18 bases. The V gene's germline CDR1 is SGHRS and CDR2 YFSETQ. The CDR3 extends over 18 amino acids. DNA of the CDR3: TGCGCCAGCAGCTTGGGGGGGATTCGGACAAGACCTAACTATGGCTACACCTTC. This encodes CASSLGGIRTRPNYGYTF.

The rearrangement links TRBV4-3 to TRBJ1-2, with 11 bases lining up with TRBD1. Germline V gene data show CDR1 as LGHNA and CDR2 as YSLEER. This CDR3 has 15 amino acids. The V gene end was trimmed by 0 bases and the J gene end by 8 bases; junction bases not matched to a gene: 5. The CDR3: CASSQDGQGAWGYTF. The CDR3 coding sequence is TGCGCCAGCAGCCAAGATGGACAGGGGGCTTGGGGCTACACCTTC.

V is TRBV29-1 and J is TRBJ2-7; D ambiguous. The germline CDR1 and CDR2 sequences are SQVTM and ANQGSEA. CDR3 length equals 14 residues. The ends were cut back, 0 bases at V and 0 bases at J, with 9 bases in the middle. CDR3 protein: CSVEETRSSYEQYF. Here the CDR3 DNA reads TGCAGCGTTGAAGAGACAAGGAGCTCCTACGAGCAGTACTTC.